The sequence of this TCR beta chain was determined in a study of control samples from healthy donors and cancer patients. The CDR3 length is 14 residues. Unmatched junction bases numbered 8, after V lost 3 bases and J lost 5 bases. Germline-derived CDR1 and CDR2 are SGHRS and YFSETQ. Assay used: immunoSEQ multiplex PCR; TCRdb lists only in-frame clones, some missing. The profile shows some 70,000 clones, more than 75% of them singletons. This chain links TRBV5-1 with TRBJ2-7, with TRBD1 identical over 7 bases. What was sequenced was PBMCs. The sequence was collected from a woman between 50 and 59 years old with lung cancer. This CDR3 is CASSSDRERNEQYF. In DNA, the CDR3 is TGCGCCAGCAGCTCCGACAGGGAGAGGAACGAGCAGTACTTC. Filled out from reference TRBV5-1 and TRBJ2-7, the complete variable domain reads KAGVTQTPRYLIKTRGQQVTLSCSPISGHRSVSWYQQTPGQGLQFLFEYFSETQRNKGNFPGRFSGRQFSNSRSEMNVSTLELGDSALYLCASSSDRERNEQYFGPGTRLTVT.